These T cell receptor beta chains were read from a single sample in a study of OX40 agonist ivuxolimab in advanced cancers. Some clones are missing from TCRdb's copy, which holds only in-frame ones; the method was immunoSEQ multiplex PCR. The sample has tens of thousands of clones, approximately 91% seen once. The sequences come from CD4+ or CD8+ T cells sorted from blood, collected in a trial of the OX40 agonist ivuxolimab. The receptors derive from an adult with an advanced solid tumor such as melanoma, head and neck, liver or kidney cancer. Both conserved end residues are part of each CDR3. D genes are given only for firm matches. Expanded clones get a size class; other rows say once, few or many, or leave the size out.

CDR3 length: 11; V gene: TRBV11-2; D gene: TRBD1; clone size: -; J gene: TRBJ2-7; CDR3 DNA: TGTGCCATAGGACAGGGCTACGAGCAGTACTTC; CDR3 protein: CAIGQGYEQYF
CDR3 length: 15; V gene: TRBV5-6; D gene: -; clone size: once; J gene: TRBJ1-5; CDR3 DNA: TGTGCCAGCAGCTTGGTGGGGGCAGTCAATCAGCCCCAGCATTTT; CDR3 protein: CASSLVGAVNQPQHF
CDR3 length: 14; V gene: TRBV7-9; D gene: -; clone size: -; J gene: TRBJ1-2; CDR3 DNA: TGTGCCAGCAGCTTAGTAACGGTTAATTATGGCTACACCTTC; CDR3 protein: CASSLVTVNYGYTF
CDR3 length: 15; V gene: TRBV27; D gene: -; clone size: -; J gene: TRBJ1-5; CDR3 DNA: TGTGCCAGCAGTCCGGCGGGCAACCCAGGACAGCCCCAGCATTTT; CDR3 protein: CASSPAGNPGQPQHF
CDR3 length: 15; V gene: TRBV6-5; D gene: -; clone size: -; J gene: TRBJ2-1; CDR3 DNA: TGTGCCAGCAAGTTTAAGCAGAGCTCCTACAATGAGCAGTTCTTC; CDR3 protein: CASKFKQSSYNEQFF
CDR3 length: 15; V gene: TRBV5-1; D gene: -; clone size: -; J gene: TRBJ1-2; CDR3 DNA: TGCGCCAGCAGCTTGTATGGGGAAGGGGCTTATGGCTACACCTTC; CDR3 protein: CASSLYGEGAYGYTF
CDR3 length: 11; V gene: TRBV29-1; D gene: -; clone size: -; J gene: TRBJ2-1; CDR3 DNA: TGCAGCGTTGGGGGGTCCCTGGGGCAGTTCTTC; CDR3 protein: CSVGGSLGQFF
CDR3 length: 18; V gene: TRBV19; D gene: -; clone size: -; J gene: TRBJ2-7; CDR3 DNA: TGTGCCAGTAGTATAGGAAGTTTGGGGACCCGGAGGACCTACGAGCAGTACTTC; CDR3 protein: CASSIGSLGTRRTYEQYF
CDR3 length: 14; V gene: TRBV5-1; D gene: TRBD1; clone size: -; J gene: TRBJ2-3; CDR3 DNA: TGCGCCAGCAGCTCCGGACAGGGGACAGATACGCAGTATTTT; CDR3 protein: CASSSGQGTDTQYF
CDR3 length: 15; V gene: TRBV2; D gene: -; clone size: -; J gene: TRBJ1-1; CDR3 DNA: TGTGCCAGCAGCCCCGGACATTCGGTGAACACTGAAGCTTTCTTT; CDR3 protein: CASSPGHSVNTEAFF
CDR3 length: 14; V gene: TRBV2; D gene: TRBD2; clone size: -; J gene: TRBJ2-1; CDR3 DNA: TGTGCCAGCAAACGTCTAGCGGCCTACAATGAGCAGTTCTTC; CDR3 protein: CASKRLAAYNEQFF
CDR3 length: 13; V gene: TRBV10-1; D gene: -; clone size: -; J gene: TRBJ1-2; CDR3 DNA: TGCGCCAGCAGTGAGACGGGCCCATATGGCTACACCTTC; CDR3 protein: CASSETGPYGYTF
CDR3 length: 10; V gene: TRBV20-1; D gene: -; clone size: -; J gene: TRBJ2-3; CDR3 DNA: TGCAGTGCTAGAGTAGATAGGCAGTATTTT; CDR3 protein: CSARVDRQYF
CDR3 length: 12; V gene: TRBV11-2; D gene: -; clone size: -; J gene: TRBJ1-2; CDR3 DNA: TGTGCCAGCAGCTTAGGGCTATATGGCTACACCTTC; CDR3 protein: CASSLGLYGYTF
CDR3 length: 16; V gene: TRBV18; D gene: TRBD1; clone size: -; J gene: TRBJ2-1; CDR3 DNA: TGTGCCAGCTCACTTTCCGGGACAGGGGACCAGAATGAGCAGTTCTTC; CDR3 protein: CASSLSGTGDQNEQFF
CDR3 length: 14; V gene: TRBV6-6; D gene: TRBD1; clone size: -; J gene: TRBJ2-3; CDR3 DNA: TGTGCCAGCAGTAGACAGGGTAGCACAGATACGCAGTATTTT; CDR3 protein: CASSRQGSTDTQYF
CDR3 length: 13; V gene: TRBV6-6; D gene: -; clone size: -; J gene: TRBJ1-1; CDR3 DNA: TGTGCCAGCAGGTCCCCTACAGCCACTGAAGCTTTCTTT; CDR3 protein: CASRSPTATEAFF
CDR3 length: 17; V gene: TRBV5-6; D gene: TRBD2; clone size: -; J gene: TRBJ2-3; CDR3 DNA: TGTGCCAGCAGCTCCGGGACTAGCGGGGGGTTCACAGATACGCAGTATTTT; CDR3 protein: CASSSGTSGGFTDTQYF
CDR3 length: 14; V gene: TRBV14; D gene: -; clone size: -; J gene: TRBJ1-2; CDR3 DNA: TGTGCCAGCAGCCTAACGGCGCCCGCGCGGGGCTACACCTTC; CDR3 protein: CASSLTAPARGYTF
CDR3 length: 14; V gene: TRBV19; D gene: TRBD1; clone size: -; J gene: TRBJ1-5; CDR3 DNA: TGTGCCAGTAGTATAGAGGGCGACAGGGTGGCCCAGCATTTT; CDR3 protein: CASSIEGDRVAQHF
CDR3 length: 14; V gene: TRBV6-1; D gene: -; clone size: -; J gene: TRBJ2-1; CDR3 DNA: TGTGCCAGCAGTGAAAGAGGAGACTCAAATGAGCAGTTCTTC; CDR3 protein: CASSERGDSNEQFF
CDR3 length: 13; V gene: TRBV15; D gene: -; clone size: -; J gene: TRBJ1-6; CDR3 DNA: TGTGCCACCAGCAGAGAAGGCTTTTCACCCCTCCACTTT; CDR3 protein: CATSREGFSPLHF
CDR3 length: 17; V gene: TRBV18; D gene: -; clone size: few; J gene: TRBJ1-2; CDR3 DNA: TGTGCCAGCTCACCACTGCTCTTTACTGGCAGGGAAATGGGCTACACCTTC; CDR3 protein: CASSPLLFTGREMGYTF